These 28 T cell receptor beta chains were sequenced from one sample in a study of cytomegalovirus exposure and HLA in healthy donors. Primers: 60 Vbeta forward and 13 Jbeta reverse. This table comes from immunoSEQ multiplex PCR, and its TCRdb copy is limited to in-frame clones, with some not included. The sample contains more than 80,000 clones, 82% of which appear only once. Input material: PBMCs. Receptors originate from a man aged 45 to 65 in good health and CMV-seronegative.

This chain joins TRBV5-1 and TRBJ1-2; no clear D. The CDR3 is 13 residues long. Trimming cost V 1 base and J 7 bases, with 11 bases left between them. Germline assignment: CDR1 SGHRS and CDR2 YFSETQ. The CDR3 sequence: CASSLNTQFGYTF. For the CDR3, the DNA is TGCGCCAGCAGCTTGAACACCCAATTTGGCTACACCTTC.

This clone has just a few counts. This chain links TRBV28 with TRBJ1-1; 7 positions match TRBD1. CDR1 and CDR2 from the germline V gene are MDHEN and SYDVKM. The CDR3 has 16 amino acids. Trimming cost V 6 bases and J 3 bases; bases outside gene matches: 13. Written as DNA, the CDR3 is TGTGCCAGCAGCCCCGTCGGACAGGCAGCCTACACTGAAGCTTTCTTT. This sequence encodes CASSPVGQAAYTEAFF.

The rearrangement links TRBV21-1 to TRBJ1-5. TRBV21-1 is recorded as a pseudogene. The CDR3 extends over 15 amino acids. The CDR3 sequence is CASSKGRREGQPQHF. Here the CDR3 DNA reads TGTGCCAGCAGCAAAGGGCGGAGGGAAGGACAGCCCCAGCATTTT.

This clone was detected only a few times. The rearrangement uses TRBV6-1 and TRBJ1-1; possible D gene TRBD1, 6 bases. The length of the CDR3 is 15 residues. Trimming took off 3 bases at V and 5 bases at J, with 16 bases between the two ends. Germline CDR1 and CDR2: MNHNS and SASEGT. The CDR3 sequence is CASSENGPGETEAFF. DNA for the CDR3: TGTGCCAGCAGTGAGAACGGTCCAGGGGAAACTGAAGCTTTCTTT.

The CDR3 spells CASSTGQVREQYF. CDR3 in DNA: TGTGCCAGCAGTACGGGACAAGTTCGGGAGCAGTACTTC. The chain uses TRBV2 and TRBJ2-7, with D perhaps TRBD1 (6 bases). Trimming removed 5 bases at V and 7 bases at J, with 15 bases between. Germline V gene lookup returns CDR1 SNHLY and CDR2 FYNNEI. The CDR3 has 13 residues.

The rearrangement uses TRBV12-5 and TRBJ1-2, with D uncertain. Trimming stripped 0 bases from V and 1 base from J, with 6 bases between. CDR1 LGHNT and CDR2 FRNRAP come from the germline V gene. CDR3 size: 14 residues. This CDR3 reads CASGLVEDNYGYTF. In DNA form, the CDR3 reads TGTGCTAGTGGTTTGGTAGAGGATAACTATGGCTACACCTTC. The complete variable domain, with remaining parts taken from reference TRBV12-5 and TRBJ1-2, reads DARVTQTPRHKVTEMGQEVTMRCQPILGHNTVFWYRQTMMQGLELLAYFRNRAPLDDSGMPKDRFSAEMPDATLATLKIQPSEPRDSAVYFCASGLVEDNYGYTFGSGTRLTVV.

V is TRBV11-2 and J is TRBJ1-2; 7 bases are a match to TRBD1. The CDR3 length is 11 residues. V gave up 8 bases and J gave up 6 bases; unmatched junction bases: 3. Germline CDR1 and CDR2: SGHAT and FQNNGV. CDR3 amino acids: CASRQGDGYTF. CDR3 nucleotides: TGTGCCAGCCGACAGGGTGATGGCTACACCTTC.

The V and J genes are TRBV11-2 and TRBJ2-1; TRBD2 agrees at 11 bases. The CDR3 has 15 amino acids. CDR1 and CDR2 (germline): SGHAT, FQNNGV. V trimming: 5 bases; J trimming: 4 bases; junction bases outside the gene matches: 4. The CDR3 is CASSLSGGGYNEQFF. The CDR3 bases are TGTGCCAGCAGCCTTAGCGGGGGGGGATACAATGAGCAGTTCTTC.

The chain recombines TRBV11-2 with TRBJ1-2, with TRBD1 matching over 8 bases. Germline V gene sequence: CDR1 SGHAT, CDR2 FQNNGV. V trimming: 1 base; J trimming: 7 bases; junction bases outside the gene matches: 5. The length of the CDR3 is 14 residues. Here the CDR3 DNA reads TGTGCCAGCAGCTTAGGGGCAGGGGGCAGTGGCTACACCTTC. Amino acids: CASSLGAGGSGYTF.

This clone turned up a few times. The chain links TRBV7-9 to TRBJ2-5; 12 bases are a match to TRBD2. With V trimmed by 4 bases and J by 5 bases, 8 bases remained unmatched. CDR1 is SEHNR, CDR2 FQNEAQ, per germline (reference sequence). This CDR3 is built from 16 residues. The CDR3: CASSSRTSGVGETQYF. In DNA form, the CDR3 reads TGTGCCAGCAGCTCCCGGACTAGCGGGGTAGGGGAGACCCAGTACTTC.

This chain connects TRBV6-5 to TRBJ1-4; 11 positions agree with TRBD1. CDR1 and CDR2 from the germline V gene are MNHEY and SVGAGI. This CDR3 is 15 amino acids long. V was clipped by 7 bases and J by 8 bases; unmatched bases: 9. This CDR3 reads CASTNTGTGGEKLFF. CDR3 nucleotide sequence: TGTGCCAGCACAAACACCGGGACAGGGGGAGAAAAACTGTTTTTT.

The rearrangement joins TRBV5-1 to TRBJ2-1, with TRBD2 matching 7 bases. Germline V gene data show CDR1 as SGHRS and CDR2 as YFSETQ. After removal of 3 bases from V and 13 bases from J, the junction contained 7 bases not matched to a gene. The CDR3 has 12 amino acids. DNA for the CDR3: TGCGCCAGCAGCTGGGGGACTATAGAACAGTTCTTC. Protein: CASSWGTIEQFF. Looking up the rest from reference TRBV5-1 and TRBJ2-1 gives the full variable domain: KAGVTQTPRYLIKTRGQQVTLSCSPISGHRSVSWYQQTPGQGLQFLFEYFSETQRNKGNFPGRFSGRQFSNSRSEMNVSTLELGDSALYLCASSWGTIEQFFGPGTRLTVL.

The V call is TRBV5-5, the J call TRBJ2-1; 9 bases align to TRBD2. This CDR3 spans 15 amino acids. J gave up 10 bases and V 0 bases, and 8 bases lay outside the gene matches. Germline CDR1 reads SGHKS; CDR2 reads YYEKEE (reference sequence). CDR3 amino acids: CASSLVLAGADEQFF. Here the CDR3 DNA reads TGTGCCAGCAGCTTGGTATTAGCGGGGGCTGACGAGCAGTTCTTC.

The rearrangement joins TRBV18 to TRBJ1-1, with 9 bases matching TRBD1. The ends lost 5 bases at V and 4 bases at J; junction bases unmatched: 5. This CDR3 comprises 14 residues. Germline V lookup: CDR1 KGHSH, CDR2 LQKENI. The CDR3 bases are TGTGCCAGCTCAGATCGGGACAGGGCCACTGAAGCTTTCTTT. This gives the protein CASSDRDRATEAFF.

The DNA of the CDR3 is TGCAGCGCCGGGAGTGGGACAGGGTCCTACGAGCAGTACTTC. Translation gives CSAGSGTGSYEQYF. This chain connects TRBV29-1 to TRBJ2-7, with 9 bases that match TRBD1. Germline V gene sequence: CDR1 SQVTM, CDR2 ANQGSEA. The length of the CDR3 is 14 residues. The trim removed 7 bases at V and 1 base at J, leaving 8 bases unmatched.

This clone was found once. The V and J genes are TRBV25-1 and TRBJ2-3; the D is unclear. The ends were cut back, 3 bases at V and 0 bases at J, with 10 bases in the middle. CDR3 length: 15 amino acids. In germline, CDR1 is MGHDK, CDR2 SYGVNS. The chain's CDR3 is CASSDYSGSTDTQYF. The CDR3 DNA follows: TGTGCCAGCAGTGATTACTCAGGAAGCACAGATACGCAGTATTTT.

The gene calls are TRBV9 and TRBJ2-5; 14 nucleotides align to TRBD2. Germline-derived CDR1 and CDR2 are SGDLS and YYNGEE. The CDR3 has 16 residues. V lost 0 bases to trimming and J lost 5 bases; unmatched junction nucleotides: 3. CDR3 coding DNA: TGTGCCAGCAGCGTAGCCGGACTAGCGGGGGGTGAGACCCAGTACTTC. Amino acid sequence: CASSVAGLAGGETQYF.

For the CDR3, the DNA is TGTGCCAGCAGCTCCACGACACAAGAGACCCAGTACTTC. The encoded protein is CASSSTTQETQYF. The chain employs TRBV5-4 and TRBJ2-5; D uncertain. This CDR3 contains 13 residues. With 3 bases removed from V and 2 bases from J, the gap between germline ends came to 8 bases. CDR1 SGHNT and CDR2 YYREEE come from the germline V gene (reference sequence).

In this sample, this clone turned up once. CDR3 amino acids: CASSYSTSGGRNEQFF. DNA for the CDR3: TGTGCCAGCAGTTACTCGACTAGCGGGGGGCGGAATGAGCAGTTCTTC. The chain employs TRBV6-6 and TRBJ2-1; the match to TRBD2 covers 13 bases. V dropped 0 bases and J dropped 7; count of bases not matched to a gene: 3. Germline assignment: CDR1 MNHNY and CDR2 SVGAGI (reference sequence). The CDR3 sequence is 16 residues long.

This clone was detected once. The J gene is TRBJ2-1, the V gene TRBV5-1; D call uncertain. The germline gives CDR1 SGHRS, CDR2 YFSETQ. Trimming left V 1 base short and J 7 bases short, with 12 bases between. CDR3 length: 14 residues. The CDR3 DNA reads as TGCGCCAGCAGCTTGACGACTGCTCTAAATGAGCAGTTCTTC. This codes for CASSLTTALNEQFF.

The chain carries TRBV28 and TRBJ1-5; weak D call: TRBD1 (5 bases). This CDR3 comprises 16 residues. V lost 6 bases, J lost 3 bases, and 18 bases lay in between. CDR1 is MDHEN and CDR2 is SYDVKM in the germline V gene. CDR3 amino acids: CASRWGELPFNQPQHF. In DNA form, the CDR3 reads TGTGCCAGCAGGTGGGGGGAGCTACCGTTCAATCAGCCCCAGCATTTT.

The chain recombines TRBV7-9 with TRBJ1-1; D gene ambiguous. Germline V gene sequence: CDR1 SEHNR, CDR2 FQNEAQ (reference sequence). The germline V and J ends were trimmed by 6 bases and 5 bases, with 13 bases remaining between them. This CDR3 region has 13 residues. The DNA of the CDR3 is TGTGCCAGCAGGTTCATAGCGGATACTGAAGCTTTCTTT. This translates into CASRFIADTEAFF.

This clone was seen more than once but under ten times. V gene TRBV6-1 combines with J gene TRBJ1-1; D gene unclear. The germline V gene has CDR1 MNHNS and CDR2 SASEGT. The CDR3 covers 12 residues. Trimming left V 10 bases short and J 4 bases short, with 13 bases between. In nucleotides, the CDR3 is TGTGCCATCCTGAGCCCAAGCACTGAAGCTTTCTTT. Translating it yields CAILSPSTEAFF.

This clone was seen once. The rearrangement uses TRBV9 and TRBJ1-1, with D tentatively TRBD1 (6 bases). Between the trimmed V and J ends, which lost 0 bases and 7 bases, there was a span of 16 bases. The CDR3 runs 15 residues. Germline lookup yields CDR1 SGDLS and CDR2 YYNGEE. The CDR3 protein is CASSVVGGPGGEAFF. In DNA, the CDR3 is TGTGCCAGCAGCGTAGTAGGGGGTCCGGGGGGTGAAGCTTTCTTT.

The V gene is TRBV30, the J gene TRBJ1-4, with TRBD1 matching over 8 bases. This CDR3 is 17 amino acids long. Germline V lookup: CDR1 GTSNPN, CDR2 SVGIG (reference sequence). V lost 0 bases to trimming and J lost 15 bases; unmatched junction nucleotides: 21. This CDR3 is CAWSVLSGQVSRSGVFF. The CDR3, as DNA: TGTGCCTGGAGTGTACTCTCGGGACAGGTGTCTAGGAGTGGGGTGTTTTTT.

The chain is built from TRBV28 and TRBJ1-1; no clear D gene. Germline V gives CDR1 MDHEN, CDR2 SYDVKM. V lost 2 bases and J 2 bases, leaving 12 bases between the germline ends. The CDR3 is 15 amino acids. DNA for the CDR3: TGTGCCAGCAGTTTACACGGGGAGGGAAACACTGAAGCTTTCTTT. This gives the protein CASSLHGEGNTEAFF.

This clone was seen a single time. V usage is TRBV5-1 and J usage is TRBJ2-1, with D perhaps matching TRBD2 (5 bases). The CDR3 consists of 15 residues. The germline gives CDR1 SGHRS, CDR2 YFSETQ. V was trimmed by 4 bases and J by 3 bases, leaving 14 bases between them. CDR3 sequence: CASSLRSGYYNEQFF. The CDR3, as DNA: TGCGCCAGCAGCCTCAGGTCGGGGTACTACAATGAGCAGTTCTTC. Drawing the rest from reference TRBV5-1 and TRBJ2-1, the complete variable domain is KAGVTQTPRYLIKTRGQQVTLSCSPISGHRSVSWYQQTPGQGLQFLFEYFSETQRNKGNFPGRFSGRQFSNSRSEMNVSTLELGDSALYLCASSLRSGYYNEQFFGPGTRLTVL.

The rearrangement links TRBV19 to TRBJ1-5; 8 nucleotides align to TRBD1. Unmatched junction bases numbered 8, after V lost 4 bases and J lost 3 bases. Looked up from germline, CDR1 is LNHDA and CDR2 is SQIVND (reference sequence). This CDR3 spans 16 amino acids. The CDR3 DNA reads TGTGCCAGTAGTACTCTAGACAGGGGTGACAATCAGCCCCAGCATTTT. This encodes CASSTLDRGDNQPQHF.